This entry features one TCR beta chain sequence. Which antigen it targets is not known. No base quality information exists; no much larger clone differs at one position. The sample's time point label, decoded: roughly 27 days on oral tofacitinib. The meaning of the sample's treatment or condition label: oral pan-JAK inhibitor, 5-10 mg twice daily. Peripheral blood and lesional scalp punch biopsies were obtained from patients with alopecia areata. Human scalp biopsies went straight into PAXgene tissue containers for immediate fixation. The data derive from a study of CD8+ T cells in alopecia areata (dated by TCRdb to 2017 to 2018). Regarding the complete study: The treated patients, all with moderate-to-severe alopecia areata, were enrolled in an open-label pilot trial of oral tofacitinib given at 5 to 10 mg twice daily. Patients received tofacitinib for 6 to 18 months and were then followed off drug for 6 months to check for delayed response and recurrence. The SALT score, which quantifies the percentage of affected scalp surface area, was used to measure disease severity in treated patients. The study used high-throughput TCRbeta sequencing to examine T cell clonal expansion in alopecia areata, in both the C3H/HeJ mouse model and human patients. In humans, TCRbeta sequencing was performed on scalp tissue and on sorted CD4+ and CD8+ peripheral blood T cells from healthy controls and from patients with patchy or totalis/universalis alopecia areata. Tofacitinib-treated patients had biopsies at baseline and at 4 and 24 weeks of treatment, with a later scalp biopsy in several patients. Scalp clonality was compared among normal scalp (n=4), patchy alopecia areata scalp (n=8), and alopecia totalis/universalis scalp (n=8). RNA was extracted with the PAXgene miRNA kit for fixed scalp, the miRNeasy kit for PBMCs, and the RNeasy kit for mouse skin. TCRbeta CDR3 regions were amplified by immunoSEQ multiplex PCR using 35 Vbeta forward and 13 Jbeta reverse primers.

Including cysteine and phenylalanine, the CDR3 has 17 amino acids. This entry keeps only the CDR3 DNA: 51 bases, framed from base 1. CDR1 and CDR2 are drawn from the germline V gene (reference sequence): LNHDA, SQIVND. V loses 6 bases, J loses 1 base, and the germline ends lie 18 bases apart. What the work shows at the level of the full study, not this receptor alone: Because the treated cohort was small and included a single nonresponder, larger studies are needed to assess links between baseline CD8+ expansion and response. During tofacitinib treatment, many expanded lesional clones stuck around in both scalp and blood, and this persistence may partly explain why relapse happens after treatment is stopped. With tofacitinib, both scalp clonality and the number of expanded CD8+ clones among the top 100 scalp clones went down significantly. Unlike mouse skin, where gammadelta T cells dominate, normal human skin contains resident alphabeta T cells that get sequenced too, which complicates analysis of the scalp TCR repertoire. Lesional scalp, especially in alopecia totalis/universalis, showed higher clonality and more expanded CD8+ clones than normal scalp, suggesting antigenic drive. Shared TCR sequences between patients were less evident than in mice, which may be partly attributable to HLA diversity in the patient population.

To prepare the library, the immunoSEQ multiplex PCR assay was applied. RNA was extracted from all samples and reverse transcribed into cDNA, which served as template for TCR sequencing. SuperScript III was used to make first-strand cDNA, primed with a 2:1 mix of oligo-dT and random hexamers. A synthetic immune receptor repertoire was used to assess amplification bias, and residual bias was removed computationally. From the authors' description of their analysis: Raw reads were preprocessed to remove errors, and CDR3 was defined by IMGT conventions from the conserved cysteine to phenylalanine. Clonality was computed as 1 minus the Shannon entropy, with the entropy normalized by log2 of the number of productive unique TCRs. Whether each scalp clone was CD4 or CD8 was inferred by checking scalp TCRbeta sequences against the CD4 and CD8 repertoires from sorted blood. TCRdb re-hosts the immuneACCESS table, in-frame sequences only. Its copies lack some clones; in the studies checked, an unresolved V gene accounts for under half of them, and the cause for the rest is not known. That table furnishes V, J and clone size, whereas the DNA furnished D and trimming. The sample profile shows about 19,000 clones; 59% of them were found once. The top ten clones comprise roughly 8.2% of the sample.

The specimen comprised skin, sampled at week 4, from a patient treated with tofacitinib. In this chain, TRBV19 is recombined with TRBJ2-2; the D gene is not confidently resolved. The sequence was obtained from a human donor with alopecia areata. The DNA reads TGTGCCAGTAGAGGTGGGAAAGGGCTGAGGAACACCGGGGAGCTGTTTTTT. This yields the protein CASRGGKGLRNTGELFF.